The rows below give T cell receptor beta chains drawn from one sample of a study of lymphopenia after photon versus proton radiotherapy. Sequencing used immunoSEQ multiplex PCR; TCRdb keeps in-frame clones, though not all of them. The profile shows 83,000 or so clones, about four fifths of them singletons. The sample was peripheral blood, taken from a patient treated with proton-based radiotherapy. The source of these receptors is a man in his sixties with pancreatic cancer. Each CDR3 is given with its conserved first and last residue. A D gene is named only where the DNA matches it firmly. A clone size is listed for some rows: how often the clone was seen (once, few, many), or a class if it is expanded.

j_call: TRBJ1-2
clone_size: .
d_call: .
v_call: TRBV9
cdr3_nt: TGTGCCAGCAGCGTAGCAAGGGGCTATGGCTACACCTTC
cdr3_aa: CASSVARGYGYTF

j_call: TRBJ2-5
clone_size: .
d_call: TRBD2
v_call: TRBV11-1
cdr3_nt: TGTGCCAGCAGCTTAGTAGCGGGAGGCATCTTAGAGACCCAGTACTTC
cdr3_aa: CASSLVAGGILETQYF

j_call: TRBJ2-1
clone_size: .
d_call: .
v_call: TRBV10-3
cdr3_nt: TGTGCCATCAGTGGGGGGCCCGGGTCCTCTTACAATGAGCAGTTCTTC
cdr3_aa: CAISGGPGSSYNEQFF

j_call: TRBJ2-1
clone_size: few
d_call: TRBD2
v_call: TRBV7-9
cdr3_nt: TGTGCCAGCAGCTTTGGCCTAGCGGGAGTTGAGCAGTTCTTC
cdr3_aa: CASSFGLAGVEQFF

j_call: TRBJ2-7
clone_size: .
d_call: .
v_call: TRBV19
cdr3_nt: TGTGCCAGTAGTGGAGGGGCCTACGAGCAGTACTTC
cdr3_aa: CASSGGAYEQYF

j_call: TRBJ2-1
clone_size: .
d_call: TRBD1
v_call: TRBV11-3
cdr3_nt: TGTGCCAGCAGCTTAATGGGACAGGGAGTATACAATGAGCAGTTCTTC
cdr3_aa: CASSLMGQGVYNEQFF

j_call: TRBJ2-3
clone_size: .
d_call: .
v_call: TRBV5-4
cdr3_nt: TGTGCCAGCAGCTTGGACGGAAGCAGCACAGATACGCAGTATTTT
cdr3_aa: CASSLDGSSTDTQYF

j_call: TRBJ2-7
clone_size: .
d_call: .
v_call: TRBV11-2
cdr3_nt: TGTGCCAGCAGCTTAGCAGGGGTCTACGAGCAGTACTTC
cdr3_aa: CASSLAGVYEQYF

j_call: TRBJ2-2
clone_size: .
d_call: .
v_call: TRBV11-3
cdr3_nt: TGTGCCAGCAGCTGGGACGGGACACAAACCGGGGAGCTGTTTTTT
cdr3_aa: CASSWDGTQTGELFF

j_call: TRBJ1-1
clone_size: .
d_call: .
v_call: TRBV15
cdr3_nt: TGTGCCACCAGCAGGGACACGAACACTGAAGCTTTCTTT
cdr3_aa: CATSRDTNTEAFF

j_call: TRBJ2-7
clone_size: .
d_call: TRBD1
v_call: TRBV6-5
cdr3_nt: TGTGCCAGCAGCCAACTGGGGACAGGGGAGCAGTACTTC
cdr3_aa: CASSQLGTGEQYF

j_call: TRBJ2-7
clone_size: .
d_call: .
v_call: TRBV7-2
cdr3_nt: TGTGCCAGCAGCTTATCTTCCTACGAGCAGTACTTC
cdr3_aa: CASSLSSYEQYF

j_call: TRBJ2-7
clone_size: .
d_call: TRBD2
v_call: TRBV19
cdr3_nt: TGTGCCAGTAGTCCCCCAATGGGACTAGCGGGCAGCTCCTACGAGCAGTACTTC
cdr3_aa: CASSPPMGLAGSSYEQYF

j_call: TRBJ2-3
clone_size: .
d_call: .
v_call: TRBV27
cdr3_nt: TGTGCCAGCAGTTACCGACCCCCCGGTCGGACAGATACGCAGTATTTT
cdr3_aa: CASSYRPPGRTDTQYF

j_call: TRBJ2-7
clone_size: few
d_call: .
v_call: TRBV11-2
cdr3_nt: TGTGCCAGCAGCTTCAATGTGGGTGGTAGCACCTACTACGAGCAGTACTTC
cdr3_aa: CASSFNVGGSTYYEQYF

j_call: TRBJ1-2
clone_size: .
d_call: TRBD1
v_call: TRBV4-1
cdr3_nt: TGCGCCAGCAGCCAAGGGACAGGGATTTATGGCTACACCTTC
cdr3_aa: CASSQGTGIYGYTF

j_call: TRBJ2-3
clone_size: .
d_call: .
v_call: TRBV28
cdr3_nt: TGTGCCAGCAGCCTCTTGGGGATGCTAGCCGGATTTAGCACAGATACGCAGTATTTT
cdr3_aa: CASSLLGMLAGFSTDTQYF

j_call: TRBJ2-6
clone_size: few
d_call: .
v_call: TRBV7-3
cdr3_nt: TGTGCCAGCAGTTCCTCTGGGGCCAACGTCCTGACTTTC
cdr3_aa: CASSSSGANVLTF

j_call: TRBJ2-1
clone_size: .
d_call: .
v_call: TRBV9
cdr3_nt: TGTGCCAGCAGCGTAGAGGGAATCTACAATGAGCAGTTCTTC
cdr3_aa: CASSVEGIYNEQFF

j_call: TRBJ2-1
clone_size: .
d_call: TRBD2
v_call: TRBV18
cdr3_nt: TGTGCCAGCTCACTTCGGACTAGCGGGATTAGAAATGAGCAGTTCTTC
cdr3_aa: CASSLRTSGIRNEQFF

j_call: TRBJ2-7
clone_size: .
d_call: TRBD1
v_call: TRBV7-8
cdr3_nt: TGTGCCAGCAGCCCCGGACAGGGAAGGGAGCAGTACTTC
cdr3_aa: CASSPGQGREQYF

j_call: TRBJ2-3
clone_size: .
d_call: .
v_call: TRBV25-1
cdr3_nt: TGTGCCAGCAGTGACCTAAGTCCCAACACAGATACGCAGTATTTT
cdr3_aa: CASSDLSPNTDTQYF

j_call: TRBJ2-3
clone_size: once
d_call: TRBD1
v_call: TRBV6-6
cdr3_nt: TGTGCCAGCAGTTACGGGACAGGGCCAAGCACAGATACGCAGTATTTT
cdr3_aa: CASSYGTGPSTDTQYF

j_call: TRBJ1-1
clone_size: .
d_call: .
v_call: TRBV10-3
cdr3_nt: TGTGCCATCAGTGGTCAGGGCCCTATGAACACTGAAGCTTTCTTT
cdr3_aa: CAISGQGPMNTEAFF

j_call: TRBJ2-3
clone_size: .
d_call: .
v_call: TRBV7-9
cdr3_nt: TGTGCCAGCAGCTTCCTTGGGGCAGATACGCAGTATTTT
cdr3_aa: CASSFLGADTQYF

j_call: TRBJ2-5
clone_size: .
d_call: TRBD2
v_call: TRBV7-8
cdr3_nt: TGTGCCAGCAGCCGACTAGCGGGAGGATACCTAGAGACCCAGTACTTC
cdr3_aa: CASSRLAGGYLETQYF

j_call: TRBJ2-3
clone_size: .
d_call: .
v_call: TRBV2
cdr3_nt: TGTGCCAGTGCTAAGACCCGCACAGATACGCAGTATTTT
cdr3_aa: CASAKTRTDTQYF

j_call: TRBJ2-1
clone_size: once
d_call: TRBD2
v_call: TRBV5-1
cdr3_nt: TGCGCCAGCAGCTTGGGGGGATTTAGCGGGAGTCTATCGAACAATGAGCAGTTCTTC
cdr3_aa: CASSLGGFSGSLSNNEQFF

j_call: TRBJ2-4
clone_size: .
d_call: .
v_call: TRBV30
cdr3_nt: TGTGCCTGGAGTGGTAGCGCGATAGCCAAAAACATTCAGTACTTC
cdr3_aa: CAWSGSAIAKNIQYF

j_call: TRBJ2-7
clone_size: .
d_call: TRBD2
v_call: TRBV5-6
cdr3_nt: TGTGCCAGCAGCTCCAGCCTAGGACTAGCGGGTGCAAGACAGTACTTC
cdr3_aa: CASSSSLGLAGARQYF

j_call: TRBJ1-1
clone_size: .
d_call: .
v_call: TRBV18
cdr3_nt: TGTGCCAGCTCACCACAGGGAACCGACACTGAAGCTTTCTTT
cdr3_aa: CASSPQGTDTEAFF

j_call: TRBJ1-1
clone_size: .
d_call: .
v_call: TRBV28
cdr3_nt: TGTGCCAGCACCACAGACAATCTGGGCGGCCTCTCGAACACTGAAGCTTTCTTT
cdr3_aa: CASTTDNLGGLSNTEAFF

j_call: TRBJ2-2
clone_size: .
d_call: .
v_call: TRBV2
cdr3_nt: TGTGCCAGCAGTGAGATACCCGAAACCGGGGAGCTGTTTTTT
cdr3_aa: CASSEIPETGELFF

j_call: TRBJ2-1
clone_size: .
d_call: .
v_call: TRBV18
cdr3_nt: TGTGCCAGCTCACCACGGAGGGGAGATAATGAGCAGTTCTTC
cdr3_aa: CASSPRRGDNEQFF

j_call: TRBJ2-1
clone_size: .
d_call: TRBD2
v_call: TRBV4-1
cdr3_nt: TGCGCCAGCAGCCAAGCCCGGTTCGGGGGGGGTCTCTACAATGAGCAGTTCTTC
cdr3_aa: CASSQARFGGGLYNEQFF

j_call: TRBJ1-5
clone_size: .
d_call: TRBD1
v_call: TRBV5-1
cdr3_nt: TGCGCCAGCAGCCAGACAGGGGGCAGCAATCAGCCCCAGCATTTT
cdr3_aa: CASSQTGGSNQPQHF

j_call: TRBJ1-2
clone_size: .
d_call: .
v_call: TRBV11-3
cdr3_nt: TGTGCCAGCAGCTCCCAACAGAGCCGCTATGGCTACACCTTC
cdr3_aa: CASSSQQSRYGYTF

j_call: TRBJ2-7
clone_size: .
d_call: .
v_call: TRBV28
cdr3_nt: TGTGCCAGCAAGGGAGGGGGCGCGCCCTACGAGCAGTACTTC
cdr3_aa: CASKGGGAPYEQYF

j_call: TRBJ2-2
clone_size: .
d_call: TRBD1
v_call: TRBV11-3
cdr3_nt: TGTGCCAGCAGTAAAATAGGTGCCGGGACAGGGGTGGACACCGGGGAGCTGTTTTTT
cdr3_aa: CASSKIGAGTGVDTGELFF

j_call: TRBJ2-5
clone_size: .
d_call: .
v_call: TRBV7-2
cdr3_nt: TGTGCCAGCAGCCCTGGACACGCATCGTCAGGGACCCAGTACTTC
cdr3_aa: CASSPGHASSGTQYF

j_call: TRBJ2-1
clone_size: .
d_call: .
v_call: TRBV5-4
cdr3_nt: TGTGCCAGCAGCTTAGTCGGCTACAATGAGCAGTTCTTC
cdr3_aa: CASSLVGYNEQFF

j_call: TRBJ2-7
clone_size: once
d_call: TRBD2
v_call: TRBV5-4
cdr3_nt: TGTGCCAGCAGCGGGGGACTAGCGGCCTACGAGCAGTACTTC
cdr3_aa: CASSGGLAAYEQYF

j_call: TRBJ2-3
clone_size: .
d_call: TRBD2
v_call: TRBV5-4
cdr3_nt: TGTGCCAGCAGCTTAGGACTAGCGAGCACAGATACGCAGTATTTT
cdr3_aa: CASSLGLASTDTQYF

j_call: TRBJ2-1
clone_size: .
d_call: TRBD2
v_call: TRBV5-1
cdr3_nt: TGCGCCAGCAGCTTGCTCCCCTCGAGCGGGAGTGCGAATGAGCAGTTCTTC
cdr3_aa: CASSLLPSSGSANEQFF

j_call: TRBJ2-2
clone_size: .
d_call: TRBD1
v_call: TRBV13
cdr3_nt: TGTGCCAGCAGTCCAGGGGACAGGGGCCGCACCGGGGAGCTGTTTTTT
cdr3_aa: CASSPGDRGRTGELFF

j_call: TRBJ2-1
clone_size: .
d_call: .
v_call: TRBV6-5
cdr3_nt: TGTGCCAGCAGACAGTACAATGAGCAGTTCTTC
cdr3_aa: CASRQYNEQFF

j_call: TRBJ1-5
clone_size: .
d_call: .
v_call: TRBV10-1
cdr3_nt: TGCGCCAGCAGTGATCTTGGCGAATGCTCCTATAGCAATCAGCCCCAGCATTTT
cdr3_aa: CASSDLGECSYSNQPQHF